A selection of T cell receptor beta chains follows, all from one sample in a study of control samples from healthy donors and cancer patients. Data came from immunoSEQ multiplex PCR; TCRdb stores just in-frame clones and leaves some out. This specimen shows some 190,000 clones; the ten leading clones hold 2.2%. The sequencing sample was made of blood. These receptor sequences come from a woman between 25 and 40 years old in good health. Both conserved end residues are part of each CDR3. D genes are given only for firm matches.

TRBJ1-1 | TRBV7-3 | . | CASSFSGRGTEAFF | TGTGCCAGCAGCTTTTCAGGGCGGGGGACTGAAGCTTTCTTT
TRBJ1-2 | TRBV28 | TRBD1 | CASRPSGGNYGYTF | TGTGCCAGCAGACCCTCAGGGGGAAACTATGGCTACACCTTC
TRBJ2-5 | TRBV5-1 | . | CASSRGWAGIETQYF | TGCGCCAGCAGCCGGGGGTGGGCAGGGATCGAGACCCAGTACTTC
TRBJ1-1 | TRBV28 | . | CASSFREVGTEAFF | TGTGCCAGCAGTTTCCGGGAGGTTGGCACTGAAGCTTTCTTT
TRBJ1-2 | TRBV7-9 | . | CASSLVGRPINYGYTF | TGTGCCAGCAGCTTAGTAGGCCGACCCATTAACTATGGCTACACCTTC
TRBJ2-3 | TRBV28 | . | CASSGSHTQYF | TGTGCCAGTTCGGGATCGCATACGCAGTATTTT
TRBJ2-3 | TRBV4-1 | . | CASSQPLAHTQYF | TGCGCCAGCAGCCAGCCACTAGCACATACGCAGTATTTT
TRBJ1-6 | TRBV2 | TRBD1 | CASTQGGQGNSPLHF | TGTGCCAGCACCCAGGGGGGGCAGGGAAATTCACCCCTCCACTTT
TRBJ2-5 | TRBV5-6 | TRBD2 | CASSQDRGLAGEETQYF | TGTGCCAGCAGCCAGGACAGGGGACTAGCGGGTGAAGAGACCCAGTACTTC
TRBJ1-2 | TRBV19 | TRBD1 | CASRDREYGYTF | TGTGCCAGCAGGGACAGGGAATATGGCTACACCTTC
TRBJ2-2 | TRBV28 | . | CASQWGKPNTGELFF | TGTGCCAGCCAATGGGGCAAACCGAACACCGGGGAGCTGTTTTTT
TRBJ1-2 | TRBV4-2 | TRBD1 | CASTREATGGYGYTF | TGTGCCAGCACCCGAGAGGCGACAGGGGGCTATGGCTACACCTTC
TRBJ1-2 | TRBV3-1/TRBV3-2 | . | CASSQGTGYTF | TGTGCCAGCAGCCAGGGAACCGGCTACACCTTC
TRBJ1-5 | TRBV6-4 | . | CASSDRENQPQHF | TGTGCCAGCAGTGACAGGGAAAATCAGCCCCAGCATTTT
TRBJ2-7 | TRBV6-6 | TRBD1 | CASSFSGGGYEQYF | TGTGCCAGCAGTTTCTCAGGGGGCGGCTACGAGCAGTACTTC
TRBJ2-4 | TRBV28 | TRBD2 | CASSSRLAGGSPAKNIQYF | TGTGCCAGCAGTTCCCGACTAGCGGGGGGGAGCCCAGCCAAAAACATTCAGTACTTC
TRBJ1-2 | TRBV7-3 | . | CASSSEAAESPYGYTF | TGTGCCAGCAGCTCAGAGGCGGCAGAATCTCCCTATGGCTACACCTTC
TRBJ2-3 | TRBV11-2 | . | CASIPLGGTDTQYF | TGTGCCAGCATCCCCTTGGGGGGCACAGATACGCAGTATTTT
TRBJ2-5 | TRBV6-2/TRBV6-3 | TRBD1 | CASSYSALRDRQETQYF | TGTGCCAGCAGTTACTCGGCACTCCGGGACAGACAAGAGACCCAGTACTTC
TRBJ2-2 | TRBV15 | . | CATSLPPNTGELFF | TGTGCCACCAGCCTTCCCCCGAACACCGGGGAGCTGTTTTTT
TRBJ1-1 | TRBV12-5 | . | CASGLVPRAGVNTEAFF | TGTGCTAGTGGTTTGGTACCGAGGGCGGGGGTGAACACTGAAGCTTTCTTT
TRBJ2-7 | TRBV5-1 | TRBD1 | CASSPLDRNYEQYF | TGCGCCAGCAGCCCCCTGGACAGGAACTACGAGCAGTACTTC
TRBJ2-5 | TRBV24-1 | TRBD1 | CATSDWTGARETQYF | TGTGCCACCAGTGATTGGACAGGGGCTAGAGAGACCCAGTACTTC
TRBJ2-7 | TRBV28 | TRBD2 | CASSYGGLYEQYF | TGTGCCAGCAGTTACGGGGGGTTGTACGAGCAGTACTTC
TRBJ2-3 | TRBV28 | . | CASSSLTGVGTDTQYF | TGTGCCAGCAGTTCCCTAACGGGGGTAGGCACAGATACGCAGTATTTT
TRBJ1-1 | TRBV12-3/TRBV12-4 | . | CASSLQGFEAFF | TGTGCCAGCAGTTTGCAGGGCTTCGAAGCTTTCTTT
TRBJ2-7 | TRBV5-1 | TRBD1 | CASSLAGGTGEQYF | TGCGCCAGCAGCTTGGCAGGGGGCACGGGGGAGCAGTACTTC
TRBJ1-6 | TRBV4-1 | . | CASSQGPGQYNSPLHF | TGCGCCAGCAGCCAAGGACCTGGGCAATATAATTCACCCCTCCACTTT
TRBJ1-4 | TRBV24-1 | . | CATSDDRSSNEKLFF | TGTGCCACCAGTGATGACAGGTCTTCTAATGAAAAACTGTTTTTT
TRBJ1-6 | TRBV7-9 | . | CASSLQGESPLHF | TGTGCCAGCAGCCTACAGGGTGAATCACCCCTCCACTTT
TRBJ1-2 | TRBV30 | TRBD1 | CAWSPGTGLWYGYTF | TGTGCCTGGAGTCCAGGGACAGGGTTATGGTATGGCTACACCTTC
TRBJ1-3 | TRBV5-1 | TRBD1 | CASSGDSRNTIYF | TGCGCCAGCAGTGGGGACAGTAGAAACACCATATATTTT
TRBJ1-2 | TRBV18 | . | CASSPLIDRNEGYTF | TGTGCCAGCTCACCACTAATCGACAGAAACGAGGGCTACACCTTC
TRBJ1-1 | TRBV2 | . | CASSVYLAFF | TGTGCCAGCAGCGTTTATTTGGCTTTCTTT
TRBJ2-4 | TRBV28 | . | CASSPGRIEYF | TGTGCCAGCAGCCCCGGACGGATAGAGTACTTC
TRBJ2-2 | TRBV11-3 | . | CASSLDQGGSARTGELFF | TGTGCCAGCAGCTTAGATCAGGGCGGGTCCGCGCGCACCGGGGAGCTGTTTTTT
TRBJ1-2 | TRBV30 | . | CAWSRYQSGGGYTF | TGTGCCTGGAGTAGGTACCAGAGCGGGGGGGGCTACACCTTC
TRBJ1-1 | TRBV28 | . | CASSLTGPVEAFF | TGTGCCAGCAGTTTAACTGGACCGGTTGAAGCTTTCTTT
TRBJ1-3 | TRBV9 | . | CASSPRGNSGNTIYF | TGTGCCAGTAGCCCAAGGGGGAACTCTGGAAACACCATATATTTT
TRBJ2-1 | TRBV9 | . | CASSVTHEQFF | TGTGCCAGCAGCGTTACGCATGAGCAGTTCTTC
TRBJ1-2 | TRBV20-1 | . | CSAHVPYGYTF | TGCAGTGCTCACGTCCCCTATGGCTACACCTTC
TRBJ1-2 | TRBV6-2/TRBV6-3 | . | CASSLGGGYTF | TGTGCCAGCAGTTTAGGGGGTGGCTACACCTTC
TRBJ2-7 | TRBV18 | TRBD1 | CATKIGQGSDEQYF | TGTGCCACAAAAATCGGACAGGGGAGCGACGAGCAGTACTTC
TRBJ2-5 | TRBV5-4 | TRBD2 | CASSPMTSGLKSQYF | TGTGCCAGCAGCCCCATGACTAGCGGACTCAAGTCCCAGTACTTC
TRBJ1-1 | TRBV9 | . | CASSVGQLNTEAFF | TGTGCCAGCAGCGTAGGACAGCTGAACACTGAAGCTTTCTTT
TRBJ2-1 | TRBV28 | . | CASSATGVVHNEQFF | TGTGCCAGCAGTGCCACAGGAGTTGTCCACAATGAGCAGTTCTTC
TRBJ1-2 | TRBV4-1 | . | CASSRVLMGRASGYTF | TGCGCCAGCAGCCGGGTACTTATGGGCCGGGCCTCTGGCTACACCTTC